Sequencing of this T cell receptor beta chain was carried out in a study of cytomegalovirus exposure and HLA in healthy donors. Between the trimmed V and J ends, which lost 5 bases and 5 bases, there was a span of 10 bases. The CDR3 covers 13 residues. Germline V gene sequence: CDR1 MNHNS, CDR2 SASEGT. This PCR relied on a set of 60 Vbeta primers and 13 Jbeta primers. Using immunoSEQ multiplex PCR, the repertoire was profiled, and TCRdb retains in-frame clones only, with some absent. The sample has over 150,000 clones, around 82% seen once; the top ten hold approximately 13%. The specimen sequenced was PBMCs. This chain connects TRBV6-1 to TRBJ1-5; D is unresolved. This sequence was found in a woman aged 50 to 60 in good health and CMV-seropositive. The chain's CDR3 is CASSPTLYQPQHF. The DNA for the CDR3 is TGTGCCAGCAGTCCGACACTCTATCAGCCCCAGCATTTT.